The 13 T cell receptor beta chains presented below share a single source sample, sequenced in a study of molecular identifiers for immune sequencing clone quantification. TCRdb independently ran MiXCR on the PCR reads; one entry per CDR3 protein. Of about 640,000 distinct CDR3 sequences detected, 15% to 20% appear once; the ten largest clones hold roughly 0.9%. What was sequenced was naive CD8+ T cells from blood, with Jurkat cell RNA spiked in. Sample subset: FACS-sorted CD8+CD4-CCR7+CD45RA+ naive T cells. These receptors were obtained from a human donor in good health. Some libraries in this study had Jurkat cell RNA spiked in.

This clonotype was counted ten times or more. J is TRBJ2-1 and V is TRBV30, with TRBD2 identical over 11 bases. The CDR3 is 13 amino acids. Germline V gene lookup returns CDR1 GTSNPN and CDR2 SVGIG (reference sequence). V trimming: 4 bases; J trimming: 10 bases; junction bases outside the gene matches: 6. The CDR3 protein is CAWNLAGGEEQFF. The CDR3 DNA sequence: TGTGCCTGGAATCTAGCGGGAGGAGAGGAGCAGTTCTTC. Filled out from reference TRBV30 and TRBJ2-1, the complete variable domain reads SQTIHQWPATLVQPVGSPLSLECTVEGTSNPNLYWYRQAAGRGLQLLFYSVGIGQISSEVPQNLSASRPQDRQFILSSKKLLLSDSGFYLCAWNLAGGEEQFFGPGTRLTVL.

This clonotype occurred a few times. This chain uses TRBV2 with TRBJ1-5; 11 positions match TRBD1. The CDR3 contains 16 residues. V shed 1 base, J shed 7 bases, and the junction held 6 bases outside the gene matches. Germline V gene lookup returns CDR1 SNHLY and CDR2 FYNNEI. CDR3 in DNA: TGTGCCAGCAGTGAAGGGACAGGGGGCGGCGGGCAGCCCCAGCATTTT. Translation gives CASSEGTGGGGQPQHF.

This clonotype appeared many times. The rearrangement uses TRBV6-1 and TRBJ2-7; the match to TRBD2 covers 9 bases. J was trimmed by 5 bases and V by 3 bases; bases with no gene match: 8. The germline V gene encodes CDR1 MNHNS and CDR2 SASEGT. The CDR3 spans 15 residues. CDR3 amino acids: CASSERGLAGNEQYF. In DNA, the CDR3 is TGTGCCAGCAGTGAGCGGGGTCTAGCGGGAAACGAGCAGTACTTC.

In its sample, this clonotype was seen many times. V is TRBV2 and J is TRBJ2-3; TRBD2 matches at 11 bases. Germline V CDR1 and CDR2: SNHLY, FYNNEI. V shed 2 bases and J 0 bases; nucleotides not matched to a gene: 7. The CDR3 runs to 18 residues. The CDR3 DNA sequence: TGTGCCAGCAGTGAAACTAGCGGGGGACATCCTAGCACAGATACGCAGTATTTT. It codes for CASSETSGGHPSTDTQYF.

Regarding this clonotype: The missing conserved phenylalanine or tryptophan at the end of this CDR3 makes a read error likely. This rearrangement joins TRBV6-4 to TRBJ1-1, with D hard to call. The V gene lost 2 bases and the J gene lost 0 bases, with 16 bases spanning the gap. The CDR3 totals 17 residues. The germline CDR1 and CDR2 sequences are MRHNA and SNTAGT. In nucleotides, the CDR3 is TGTGCCAGCAGTGACACCCCACCGGGAAAAATGAACACTGAAGCTTTCCTC. Translation: CASSDTPPGKMNTEAFL.

About this clonotype itself: One base away lies a much larger clone, so this may be a sequencing read error. V usage is TRBV6-6 and J usage is TRBJ1-6, with unresolved D. The germline gives CDR1 MNHNY, CDR2 SVGAGI (reference sequence). The CDR3 runs 16 residues. The CDR3 is CASSENLSSYNSPLRF. The CDR3 bases are TGTGCCAGCAGCGAGAACCTTTCCTCCTATAATTCACCCCTCCGCTTT.

This clonotype appeared a few times. The V call is TRBV3-1, the J call TRBJ2-7; 12 nucleotides line up with TRBD1. Looked up from germline, CDR1 is LGHDT and CDR2 is YNNKEL (reference sequence). V was clipped by 4 bases and J by 6 bases; unmatched bases: 13. The CDR3 is 17 amino acids. The CDR3 nucleotides read TGTGCCAGCAGCCCCAGAAGTTTGGGACAGGGGGCGTCCGAGCAGTACTTC. Its translation is CASSPRSLGQGASEQYF.

This sequence joins TRBV6-5 and TRBJ1-2, with a tentative D call TRBD1 (6 bases). Germline-derived CDR1 and CDR2 are MNHEY and SVGAGI. V was shortened by 6 bases and J by 6 bases, with 14 bases between the two germline ends. The CDR3 has 13 amino acids. In nucleotides, the CDR3 is TGTGCCAGCAGCTCCGGGGCAGGGGATGGCTACACCTTC. Amino acid sequence: CASSSGAGDGYTF.

As regards this clonotype: This may be a read error: a much more frequent sequence differs by one nucleotide. The gene calls are TRBV28 and TRBJ1-2; 7 bases map to TRBD1. CDR1 is MDHEN and CDR2 is SYDVKM in the germline V gene. The CDR3 consists of 15 residues. The V and J ends lost 8 bases and 4 bases, in that order; junction bases with no gene match: 13. DNA for the CDR3: TGTGCCAGCGGTGGGGACAAGGGGGCCGGCTATGGCTACACCTTC. It specifies CASGGDKGAGYGYTF.

Concerning this clonotype: A read error is possible here, since a much larger clone lies one base away. The CDR3 DNA sequence: TGTGCCAGTAGTATGAGGGTTCAAGAGACCCAGTACTTC. The encoded protein is CASSMRVQETQYF. The chain joins TRBV19 to TRBJ2-5; D might be TRBD2 (5 bases). Between the trimmed V and J ends, which lost 3 bases and 2 bases, there was a span of 7 bases. Germline V CDR1 and CDR2: LNHDA, SQIVND (reference sequence). This CDR3 is 13 amino acids long.

The chain has TRBV9 and TRBJ2-7; 10 nucleotides match TRBD2. Looked up from germline, CDR1 is SGDLS and CDR2 is YYNGEE. The CDR3 extends over 15 amino acids. V shed 5 bases, J shed 2 bases, and the junction held 7 bases outside the gene matches. CDR3 in DNA: TGTGCCAGCAGAGAACTAGCGGGGCCTACCTACGAGCAGTACTTC. Translated: CASRELAGPTYEQYF.

This clonotype was detected many times. The chain recombines TRBV7-2 with TRBJ2-2, with 10 bases aligning to TRBD2. V was pared by 4 bases and J by 4 bases, with 6 bases of the junction left unmatched. Germline CDR1 SGHTA, CDR2 FQGNSA. CDR3 length: 16 amino acids. DNA for the CDR3: TGTGCCAGCAGCTACCTAGCGGGGGACCTCACCGGGGAGCTGTTTTTT. It specifies CASSYLAGDLTGELFF.

Remarks on this clonotype: A read error may produce the germline difference seen at one junction end. V usage is TRBV29-1 and J usage is TRBJ2-3; D not certain. CDR1 and CDR2 from the germline V gene are SQVTM and ANQGSEA. The CDR3 length is 14 residues. Here the CDR3 DNA reads TGCGGCGTTGAAGGTGCAGGTACGGCAGATACGCAGTATTTT. Protein product: CGVEGAGTADTQYF.